The clone carrying this TCR beta chain was counted only a few times. V was pared by 6 bases and J by 0 bases, with 12 bases between. Germline lookup yields CDR1 MNHEY and CDR2 SMNVEV (reference sequence). The CDR3 runs to 15 residues. This record belongs to a study of blood T cell repertoires in COVID-19. Profiling relied on immunoSEQ multiplex PCR, and the TCRdb table lists in-frame clones only, not all of them. The profile shows fewer than 250,000 clones, 70% to 80% of them singletons. The rearrangement links TRBV27 to TRBJ1-5; D perhaps matches TRBD1 (6 bases). The TCR was taken from a woman in her 50s with acute or convalescent COVID-19. Specimen: peripheral blood. CDR3 coding DNA: TGTGCCAGCAGAAGGGGACACGTTAGCAATCAGCCCCAGCATTTT. Amino acid sequence: CASRRGHVSNQPQHF.